Presented here are 9 T cell receptor beta chains from one specimen sequenced in a study of cytomegalovirus exposure and HLA in healthy donors. Clones were read by immunoSEQ multiplex PCR, and TCRdb kept only the in-frame ones, dropping some. The sample contains 250,000 to 350,000 clones, roughly 88% of which appear only once. The sequenced sample consisted of PBMCs. The receptors originated from a woman under 30 in good health and CMV-seronegative.

The V call is TRBV5-1, the J call TRBJ2-5, with D possibly being TRBD2 (6 bases). The length of the CDR3 is 15 residues. V lost 2 bases and J 2 bases, leaving 13 bases between the germline ends. Germline V gives CDR1 SGHRS, CDR2 YFSETQ. CDR3 DNA: TGCGCCAGCAGCTTTTGGGGGACTCGTCAAGAGACCCAGTACTTC. Residues: CASSFWGTRQETQYF.

The chain couples TRBV28 to TRBJ2-7, with 10 bases lining up with TRBD1. CDR1 MDHEN and CDR2 SYDVKM come from the germline V gene. Losses at the gene ends were 2 bases for V and 4 bases for J; bases not matched to a gene: 2. There are 14 residues in the CDR3. CDR3 bases: TGTGCCAGCAGTTTAGCGGGACAGGGGTACGAGCAGTACTTC. This gives the protein CASSLAGQGYEQYF. Full variable domain (rest looked up from reference TRBV28 and TRBJ2-7): DVKVTQSSRYLVKRTGEKVFLECVQDMDHENMFWYRQDPGLGLRLIYFSYDVKMKEKGDIPEGYSVSREKKERFSLILESASTNQTSMYLCASSLAGQGYEQYFGPGTRLTVT.

The chain recombines TRBV28 with TRBJ2-7; no clear D gene. The germline gives CDR1 MDHEN, CDR2 SYDVKM. V lost 2 bases to trimming and J lost 4 bases, with 9 bases between them. The CDR3 is made up of 13 amino acids. CDR3 loop: CASSLVAAYEQYF. The CDR3 bases are TGTGCCAGCAGTTTAGTAGCCGCTTACGAGCAGTACTTC.

V gene TRBV12-5 combines with J gene TRBJ2-7; D may be TRBD1 (6 bases). Trimming shortened V by 1 base and J by 6 bases, and 7 bases separated the two germline ends. Germline-derived CDR1 and CDR2 are LGHNT and FRNRAP. This CDR3 is 12 amino acids long. CDR3 nucleotide sequence: TGTGCTAGTGGTTTGGCGACAGGCGAGCAGTACTTC. Translating gives CASGLATGEQYF.

This clone was recorded once. The chain has TRBV29-1 and TRBJ2-3, with D possibly being TRBD2 (5 bases). The CDR3 extends over 12 amino acids. Germline CDR1 reads SQVTM; CDR2 reads ANQGSEA. V was cut by 4 bases and J by 9 bases, with 14 bases left in between. The CDR3 protein is CSVGTLTSTQYF. The CDR3 nucleotides read TGCAGCGTTGGGACTCTCACGTCAACGCAGTATTTT.

The chain uses TRBV7-9 and TRBJ2-1, with no clear D. CDR3 size: 13 residues. The V end was cut by 0 bases, the J end by 7 bases, with 7 bases between. Germline-derived CDR1 and CDR2 are SEHNR and FQNEAQ (reference sequence). CDR3 sequence: CASSLASVNEQFF. In nucleotides, the CDR3 is TGTGCCAGCAGCTTAGCGTCGGTAAATGAGCAGTTCTTC.

The chain carries TRBV11-2 and TRBJ2-7; 7 nucleotides line up with TRBD2. The CDR3 totals 15 residues. The V gene end was trimmed by 1 base and the J gene end by 1 base; junction bases not matched to a gene: 4. The germline gives CDR1 SGHAT, CDR2 FQNNGV. The CDR3 nucleotides read TGTGCCAGCAGCTTAGGTCTAGCGGATTCCTACGAGCAGTACTTC. Encoded protein: CASSLGLADSYEQYF.

The chain joins TRBV6-5 to TRBJ1-2, with D possibly being TRBD1 (6 bases). The germline V gene has CDR1 MNHEY and CDR2 SVGAGI. CDR3 length: 13 amino acids. Trimming took off 0 bases at V and 11 bases at J, with 13 bases between the two ends. CDR3 bases: TGTGCCAGCAGTTACTCGACCCCCGGGACATACACCTTC. This sequence encodes CASSYSTPGTYTF.

The CDR3 spells CASSTGSGTGRNTIYF. DNA of the CDR3: TGTGCCAGCAGCACAGGCTCGGGGACAGGGCGAAACACCATATATTTT. The V gene is TRBV9, the J gene TRBJ1-3, with TRBD1 identical over 9 bases. The germline V gene has CDR1 SGDLS and CDR2 YYNGEE. This CDR3 is built from 16 residues. Unmatched junction bases numbered 10, after V lost 4 bases and J lost 5 bases.